This TCR beta chain originates from a study of TIL therapy for anti-PD-1-resistant metastatic lung cancer. Whole-study results and caveats: The baseline peripheral repertoire was partially replaced by infused TIL clonotypes that later decayed.

In regard to this clone: Its specificity is unknown.

This CDR3 region has 15 residues. Germline V CDR1 and CDR2: MNHEY, SVGEGT. V lost 2 bases, J lost 6 bases, and 5 bases stayed unmatched. Regarding time point: pre-treatment sample, taken before nivolumab and TIL therapy. This was the immunoSEQ v3 assay. Generated by immunoSEQ multiplex PCR, the TCRdb table keeps only in-frame clones and is missing some. The sample carries approximately 22,000 clones, over 70% recorded once. Here the sequenced sample was blood, taken at baseline. The V gene is TRBV6-2 or TRBV6-3, the J gene TRBJ2-2, with 8 bases matching TRBD1. The source is a person aged 30 to 80 with non-small cell lung cancer. The chain's CDR3 is CASSYRAGGSGELFF. CDR3 bases: TGTGCCAGCAGTTACCGGGCAGGGGGCTCCGGGGAGCTGTTTTTT.